These T cell receptor beta chains were read from a single sample in a study of beta chain features in type 1 diabetes. Some clones are missing from TCRdb's copy, which holds only in-frame ones; the method was immunoSEQ multiplex PCR. This sample yields 200,000 to 300,000 clones, of which around 65% are seen a single time; about 0.05% belongs to the top ten. The specimen was naive CD4+ T cells from blood. These receptors were obtained from a man aged 25-45 years in good health. CDR3s include the opening cysteine and the closing phenylalanine or tryptophan. The order of the fields is J gene, clone size, V gene, D gene, CDR3 protein, CDR3 DNA. D genes are given only for firm matches. Some rows mark clone size as missing; the rest say once, few, many or name a class of expanded clone.

>TRBJ1-2|few|TRBV30|NA
CAWSVQRNYGYTF
TGTGCCTGGAGTGTTCAGCGCAACTATGGCTACACCTTC
>TRBJ2-5|once|TRBV5-1|NA
CASSRTDREETQYF
TGCGCCAGCAGCAGGACCGACAGAGAAGAGACCCAGTACTTC
>TRBJ1-6|NA|TRBV30|NA
CAWRDSSANNSPLHF
TGTGCCTGGAGGGACAGCAGCGCTAATAATTCACCCCTCCACTTT
>TRBJ2-7|NA|TRBV28|NA
CASRVSYEQYF
TGTGCCAGCAGGGTCTCCTACGAGCAGTACTTC
>TRBJ1-2|once|TRBV19|NA
CASSNTGGYTF
TGTGCCAGTAGCAACACTGGTGGCTACACCTTC
>TRBJ2-7|NA|TRBV5-4|NA
CASSSRGSAEQYF
TGTGCCAGCAGCTCCCGGGGGTCCGCCGAGCAGTACTTC
>TRBJ2-1|once|TRBV6-6|NA
CASSPYNEQFF
TGTGCCAGCAGCCCGTACAATGAGCAGTTCTTC
>TRBJ2-5|NA|TRBV5-1|TRBD1
CASSFGDRQETQYF
TGCGCCAGCAGCTTCGGGGACAGACAAGAGACCCAGTACTTC
>TRBJ2-7|NA|TRBV30|NA
CAWSISLPYEQYF
TGTGCCTGGAGTATCTCGCTCCCCTACGAGCAGTACTTC
>TRBJ2-7|NA|TRBV19|NA
CASSNAGASYEQYF
TGTGCCAGTAGTAACGCAGGGGCCTCCTACGAGCAGTACTTC
>TRBJ2-7|few|TRBV13|NA
CASSLVGRDYEQYF
TGTGCCAGCAGCTTAGTGGGACGGGACTACGAGCAGTACTTC
>TRBJ2-7|NA|TRBV28|TRBD1
CASSLISGPGQGYEQYF
TGTGCCAGCAGTTTGATTAGCGGCCCGGGACAGGGTTACGAGCAGTACTTC
>TRBJ1-1|few|TRBV30|NA
CAWSLDTNTEAFF
TGTGCCTGGAGCTTGGACACGAACACTGAAGCTTTCTTT
>TRBJ1-5|NA|TRBV2|NA
CASSVGQNSNQPQHF
TGTGCCAGCAGTGTCGGACAGAATAGCAATCAGCCCCAGCATTTT
>TRBJ2-2|few|TRBV29-1|NA
CSVDHGNTGELFF
TGCAGCGTTGATCACGGAAACACCGGGGAGCTGTTTTTT
>TRBJ2-4|NA|TRBV2|NA
CASSASAGPKNIQYF
TGTGCCAGCAGCGCTAGCGCCGGGCCCAAAAACATTCAGTACTTC
>TRBJ2-2|NA|TRBV29-1|NA
CSGRSTGELFF
TGCAGCGGTCGTAGCACCGGGGAGCTGTTTTTT
>TRBJ1-2|few|TRBV6-5|TRBD1
CASRRTGDGYTF
TGTGCCAGCAGGCGGACAGGGGACGGCTACACCTTC
>TRBJ2-1|NA|TRBV25-1|NA
CATNRVPYNEQFF
TGTGCCACCAACCGGGTCCCTTACAATGAGCAGTTCTTC
>TRBJ1-1|NA|TRBV30|NA
CAWRAGSSNTEAFF
TGTGCCTGGAGGGCCGGGAGCTCGAACACTGAAGCTTTCTTT
>TRBJ1-6|NA|TRBV5-6|NA
CASGFQGSPLHF
TGTGCCAGCGGCTTCCAGGGCTCACCCCTCCACTTT
>TRBJ2-4|NA|TRBV2|NA
CASSEYLTPPAKNIQYF
TGTGCCAGCAGTGAATATCTGACGCCTCCAGCCAAAAACATTCAGTACTTC
>TRBJ2-5|NA|TRBV14|NA
CASSPRDPGETQYF
TGTGCCAGCAGCCCCCGAGATCCGGGGGAGACCCAGTACTTC
>TRBJ2-3|NA|TRBV30|NA
CAFAKGRADTQYF
TGTGCCTTCGCGAAGGGTAGAGCAGATACGCAGTATTTT
>TRBJ2-3|NA|TRBV5-4|NA
CASGPALDTQYF
TGTGCCAGCGGGCCAGCCCTAGATACGCAGTATTTT
>TRBJ1-5|NA|TRBV19|NA
CASTRESGTPIDYSNQPQHF
TGTGCCAGTACTCGAGAATCCGGGACCCCGATTGATTATAGCAATCAGCCCCAGCATTTT
>TRBJ1-5|NA|TRBV30|NA
CAWSIRASDQPQHF
TGTGCCTGGAGTATACGGGCCTCTGATCAGCCCCAGCATTTT
>TRBJ2-1|NA|TRBV30|NA
CAWSVGAGSYNEQFF
TGTGCCTGGAGTGTAGGCGCAGGTTCCTACAATGAGCAGTTCTTC
>TRBJ2-1|NA|TRBV29-1|NA
CSVHDNEQFF
TGCAGCGTTCACGACAATGAGCAGTTCTTC
>TRBJ2-7|NA|TRBV10-3|NA
CAISDREPYEQYF
TGTGCCATCAGTGACAGAGAACCCTACGAGCAGTACTTC
>TRBJ2-1|NA|TRBV7-2|NA
CASSLGFSGHEQFF
TGTGCCAGCAGCTTGGGCTTCTCGGGCCATGAGCAGTTCTTC
>TRBJ1-1|NA|TRBV28|NA
CASSSTRKTGNTEAFF
TGTGCCAGCAGTTCGACCCGTAAGACAGGGAACACTGAAGCTTTCTTT
>TRBJ2-4|NA|TRBV6-5|NA
CASRKGALAKNIQYF
TGTGCCAGCAGGAAAGGGGCGCTGGCCAAAAACATTCAGTACTTC
>TRBJ2-1|NA|TRBV7-2|TRBD1
CASSLRQGWRYNEQFF
TGTGCCAGCAGCCTCCGACAGGGGTGGCGCTACAATGAGCAGTTCTTC
>TRBJ2-7|NA|TRBV7-2|NA
CASSSTGSYEQYF
TGTGCCAGCAGCTCAACTGGATCCTACGAGCAGTACTTC
>TRBJ1-4|NA|TRBV6-5|NA
CASTDGTKRKLFF
TGTGCCAGCACCGACGGAACTAAGAGGAAACTGTTTTTT
>TRBJ2-3|NA|TRBV4-3|NA
CASSQDYSGVDTQYF
TGCGCCAGCAGCCAAGATTATTCGGGAGTGGATACGCAGTATTTT
>TRBJ1-2|NA|TRBV29-1|TRBD1
CSVSTGTYGYTF
TGCAGCGTATCGACAGGGACCTATGGCTACACCTTC
>TRBJ2-7|NA|TRBV28|TRBD2
CASSLGTSGRAYEQYF
TGTGCCAGCAGCCTCGGGACTAGCGGGAGGGCCTACGAGCAGTACTTC
>TRBJ2-5|NA|TRBV4-3|NA
CASSQEAQETQYF
TGCGCCAGCAGCCAAGAAGCTCAAGAGACCCAGTACTTC
>TRBJ2-1|few|TRBV4-2|TRBD2
CASSLGLAGNNEQFF
TGTGCCAGCAGCCTAGGACTAGCTGGGAACAATGAGCAGTTCTTC
>TRBJ2-7|NA|TRBV9|TRBD2
CASSLSGATYEQYF
TGTGCCAGCAGCCTTAGCGGGGCAACCTACGAGCAGTACTTC
>TRBJ2-1|NA|TRBV28|TRBD2
CASHPMRGGSGGNEQFF
TGTGCCAGCCACCCCATGAGGGGAGGTAGCGGGGGAAATGAGCAGTTCTTC
>TRBJ2-1|few|TRBV29-1|NA
CSVAARGRNEQFF
TGCAGCGTAGCTGCCCGGGGGCGGAATGAGCAGTTCTTC
>TRBJ2-1|NA|TRBV2|NA
CASGSSGGGIEQFF
TGTGCCAGCGGATCAAGCGGCGGTGGGATTGAGCAGTTCTTC
>TRBJ2-6|NA|TRBV29-1|TRBD1
CSVEVRTGQGRSGANVLTF
TGCAGCGTTGAAGTCAGAACGGGACAGGGACGCTCTGGGGCCAACGTCCTGACTTTC
>TRBJ2-3|NA|TRBV28|NA
CASSYGGINTDTQYF
TGTGCCAGCAGTTATGGCGGGATAAACACAGATACGCAGTATTTT
>TRBJ2-5|NA|TRBV29-1|NA
CSVAPLANF
TGCAGCGTGGCCCCCCTGGCGAACTTC
>TRBJ1-1|NA|TRBV29-1|TRBD1
CSVVDRGNTEAFF
TGCAGCGTTGTTGACAGGGGGAACACTGAAGCTTTCTTT
>TRBJ1-2|NA|TRBV6-1|NA
CASLGSNYGYTF
TGTGCCAGCTTGGGGAGTAACTATGGCTACACCTTC
>TRBJ2-3|NA|TRBV25-1|TRBD2
CASSPPGLVDYTDTQYF
TGTGCCAGCAGTCCCCCGGGACTAGTGGACTACACAGATACGCAGTATTTT
>TRBJ2-6|NA|TRBV29-1|NA
CSVEGGSGANVLTF
TGCAGCGTTGAAGGGGGTTCTGGGGCCAACGTCCTGACTTTC
>TRBJ2-3|NA|TRBV29-1|NA
CSVERGPDTQYF
TGCAGCGTTGAAAGAGGACCAGATACGCAGTATTTT
>TRBJ2-1|NA|TRBV21-1|NA
CASSYPRPGGLSSYNEQFF
TGTGCCAGCAGCTATCCCAGGCCAGGGGGCCTTTCCTCCTACAATGAGCAGTTCTTC